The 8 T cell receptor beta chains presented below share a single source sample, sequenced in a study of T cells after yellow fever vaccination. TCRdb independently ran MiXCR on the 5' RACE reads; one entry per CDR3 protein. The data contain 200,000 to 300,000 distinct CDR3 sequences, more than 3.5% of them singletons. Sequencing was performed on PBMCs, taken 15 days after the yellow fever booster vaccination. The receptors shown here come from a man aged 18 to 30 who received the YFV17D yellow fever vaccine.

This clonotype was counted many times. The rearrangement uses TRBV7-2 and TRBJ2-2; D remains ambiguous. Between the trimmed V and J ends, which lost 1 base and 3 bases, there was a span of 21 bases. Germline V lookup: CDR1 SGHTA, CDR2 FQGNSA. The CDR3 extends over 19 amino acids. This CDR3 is CASSLDRIYSNFYTGELFF. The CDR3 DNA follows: TGTGCCAGCAGCTTAGATCGGATCTATTCCAACTTCTACACCGGGGAGCTGTTTTTT.

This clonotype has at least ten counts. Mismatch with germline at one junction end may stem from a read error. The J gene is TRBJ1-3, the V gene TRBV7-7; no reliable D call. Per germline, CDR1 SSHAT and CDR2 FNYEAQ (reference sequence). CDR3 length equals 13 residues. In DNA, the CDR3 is TGTGCTAGCAGCTTACGGTCTGGAAACACCATATATTTT. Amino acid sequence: CASSLRSGNTIYF. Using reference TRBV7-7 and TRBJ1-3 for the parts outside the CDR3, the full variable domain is GAGVSQSPRYKVTKRGQDVTLRCDPISSHATLYWYQQALGQGPEFLTYFNYEAQPDKSGLPSDRFSAERPEGSISTLTIQRTEQRDSAMYRCASSLRSGNTIYFGEGSWLTVV.

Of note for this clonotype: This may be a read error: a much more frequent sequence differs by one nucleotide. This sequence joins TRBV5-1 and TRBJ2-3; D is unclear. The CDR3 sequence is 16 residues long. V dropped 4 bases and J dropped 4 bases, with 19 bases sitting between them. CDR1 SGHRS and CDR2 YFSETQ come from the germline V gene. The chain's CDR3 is CASSRSQPCIADTQYF. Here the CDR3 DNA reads TGCGCCAGCAGCCGGAGTCAGCCTTGCATTGCAGATACGCAGTATTTT.

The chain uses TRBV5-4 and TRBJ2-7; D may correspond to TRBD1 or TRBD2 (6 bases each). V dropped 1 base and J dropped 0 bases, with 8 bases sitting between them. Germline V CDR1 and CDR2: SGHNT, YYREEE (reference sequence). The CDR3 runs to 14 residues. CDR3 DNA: TGTGCCAGCAGCTTGCGGGGGCACTCCTACGAGCAGTACTTC. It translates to CASSLRGHSYEQYF.

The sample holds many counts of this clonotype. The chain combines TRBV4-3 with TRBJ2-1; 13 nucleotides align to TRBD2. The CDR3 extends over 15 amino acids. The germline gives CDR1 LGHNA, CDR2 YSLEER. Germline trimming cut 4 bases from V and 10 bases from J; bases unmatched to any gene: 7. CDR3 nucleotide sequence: TGCGCCAGCAGCCGAGGGACTAGCGGGGCCATAGAGCAGTTCTTC. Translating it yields CASSRGTSGAIEQFF.

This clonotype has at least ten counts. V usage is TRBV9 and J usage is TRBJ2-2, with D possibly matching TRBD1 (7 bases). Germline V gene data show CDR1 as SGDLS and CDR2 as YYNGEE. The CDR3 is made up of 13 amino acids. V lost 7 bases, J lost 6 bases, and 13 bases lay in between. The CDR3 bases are TGTGCCAGCGGAGGAGGGGGCGCCGGGGAGCTGTTTTTT. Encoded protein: CASGGGGAGELFF.

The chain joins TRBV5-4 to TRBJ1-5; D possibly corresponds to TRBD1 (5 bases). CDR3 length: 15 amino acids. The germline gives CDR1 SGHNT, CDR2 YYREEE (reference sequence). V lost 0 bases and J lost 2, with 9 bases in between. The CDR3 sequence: CASSLGDAGNQPQHF. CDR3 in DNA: TGTGCCAGCAGCTTGGGGGACGCCGGCAATCAGCCCCAGCATTTT.

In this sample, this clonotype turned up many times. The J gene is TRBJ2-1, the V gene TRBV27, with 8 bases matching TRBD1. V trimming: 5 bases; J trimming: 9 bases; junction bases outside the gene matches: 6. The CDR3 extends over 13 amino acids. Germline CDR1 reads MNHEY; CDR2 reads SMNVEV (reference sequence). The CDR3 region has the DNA TGTGCCAGCAGTCGGGGGACAGGTTTTGAGCAGTTCTTC. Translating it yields CASSRGTGFEQFF.